This is a list of T cell receptor beta chains from one sample in a study of blood T cells in healthy people across ages. MiXCR, applied by TCRdb to the 5' RACE reads, yields one record per CDR3 protein. The sample comprises approximately 780,000 distinct CDR3 sequences, roughly 24% of which are singletons, and 3% rests with the top ten. This sample was shared with a second study, whose subject was T cells of mothers and their children.

Material for sequencing was blood. These receptors originate from a boy under 18 in good health. Each CDR3 is given with its conserved first and last residue. The D gene is left open where the match is weak. Some rows have no size entry. The others give once, few or many, or a class for an expanded clone.

clone_size	v_call	j_call	d_call	cdr3_aa	cdr3_nt
.	TRBV4-1	TRBJ2-1	.	CASSFSGGQNEQFF	TGCGCCAGCAGCTTCAGCGGGGGACAGAATGAGCAGTTCTTC
.	TRBV20-1	TRBJ2-5	.	CSCDSQETQYF	TGCAGTTGTGACAGTCAAGAGACCCAGTACTTC
.	TRBV6-5	TRBJ2-5	.	CASSPASVPPRTQYF	TGTGCCAGCAGCCCTGCCTCCGTCCCCCCACGAACCCAGTACTTC
.	TRBV6-2/TRBV6-3	TRBJ1-2	TRBD1	CASRSGTALYGYTF	TGTGCCAGCAGGTCCGGGACAGCCCTTTATGGCTACACCTTC
.	TRBV28	TRBJ2-7	TRBD1	CASSPRDRVPEQYF	TGTGCCAGCAGTCCCCGGGACAGGGTACCCGAGCAGTACTTC
few	TRBV27	TRBJ2-3	.	CASSSGDGTDTQYF	TGTGCCAGCAGTTCCGGGGACGGCACAGATACGCAGTATTTT
.	TRBV6-1	TRBJ2-7	.	CAFPLGETGFYEQYF	TGTGCCTTCCCCCTGGGGGAGACGGGTTTCTACGAGCAGTACTTC
few	TRBV21-1	TRBJ2-6	.	CASSKGIKKRSGANVLTF	TGTGCCAGCAGCAAAGGAATAAAAAAGAGGTCTGGGGCCAACGTCCTGACTTTC
few	TRBV4-1	TRBJ2-7	.	CASSQDGGRGDEQYF	TGCGCCAGCAGCCAAGATGGAGGAAGGGGGGACGAGCAGTACTTC
.	TRBV29-1	TRBJ2-4	.	CSVVGKLAKSIQYF	TGCAGCGTTGTTGGGAAACTAGCCAAAAGCATTCAGTACTTC
few	TRBV27	TRBJ1-1	.	CASRRIPTEAFF	TGTGCCAGCAGGCGTATCCCCACTGAAGCTTTCTTT
few	TRBV29-1	TRBJ1-1	.	CSAQSREQDLSAFF	TGCAGCGCCCAAAGTAGGGAACAAGATTTGAGCGCTTTCTTT
.	TRBV3-1	TRBJ2-4	.	CASSQDYPVFKNIQYF	TGTGCCAGCAGCCAAGATTACCCCGTCTTCAAAAACATTCAGTACTTC
.	TRBV9	TRBJ2-5	.	CASSVAGANQETQYF	TGTGCCAGCAGCGTAGCGGGGGCCAACCAAGAGACCCAGTACTTC
.	TRBV28	TRBJ2-5	.	CASSLSCEGETQYF	TGTGCCAGCAGTTTGAGTTGTGAGGGAGAGACCCAGTACTTC
few	TRBV6-5	TRBJ2-2	TRBD2	CASSYSKAGGPGSRELFF	TGTGCCAGCAGTTACTCAAAAGCGGGGGGGCCTGGTAGTAGGGAGCTGTTTTTT
.	TRBV12-3/TRBV12-4	TRBJ2-6	.	CASRGLANVLTF	TGTGCCAGCAGGGGATTGGCCAACGTCCTGACTTTC
.	TRBV2	TRBJ2-3	.	CASRDPGTNTPDTQYF	TGTGCCAGCAGGGATCCCGGGACCAATACCCCAGATACGCAGTATTTT
.	TRBV10-3	TRBJ2-2	.	CAISDWQNTGELFF	TGTGCCATCAGTGATTGGCAGAACACCGGGGAGCTGTTTTTT
.	TRBV29-1	TRBJ1-1	.	CSVPTGLNTEAFF	TGCAGCGTCCCTACCGGTTTGAACACTGAAGCTTTCTTT
.	TRBV6-1	TRBJ1-5	TRBD1	CASSESTGVGQPQHF	TGTGCCAGCAGTGAGTCAACAGGGGTCGGGCAGCCCCAGCATTTT
.	TRBV20-1	TRBJ2-4	TRBD2	CSATLRGGGDKNIQYF	TGCAGTGCTACACTTCGCGGGGGGGGTGACAAAAACATTCAGTACTTC
.	TRBV10-3	TRBJ1-3	TRBD1	CAVVTDREFGNTIYF	TGTGCCGTGGTAACGGACAGGGAGTTCGGAAACACCATATATTTT
.	TRBV7-3	TRBJ2-5	.	CASSPQQWETQYF	TGTGCCAGCAGCCCACAGCAGTGGGAGACCCAGTACTTC
few	TRBV5-1	TRBJ1-1	.	CASIPGGPKNTEAFF	TGCGCCAGCATCCCAGGAGGACCGAAGAACACTGAAGCTTTCTTT
.	TRBV7-9	TRBJ1-5	.	CASGGSGQPQHF	TGTGCCAGCGGGGGGTCGGGGCAGCCCCAGCATTTT
many	TRBV7-9	TRBJ2-1	.	CASSPRTDNEQFF	TGTGCCAGCAGCCCCAGGACCGACAATGAGCAGTTCTTC
.	TRBV12-3/TRBV12-4	TRBJ2-3	.	CASSLLSTSTDTQYF	TGTGCCAGCAGCCTCCTCTCGACTAGCACAGATACGCAGTATTTT
.	TRBV30	TRBJ2-2	.	CAWSVNTGELFF	TGTGCCTGGAGTGTAAACACCGGGGAGCTGTTTTTT
.	TRBV9	TRBJ2-5	.	CASSVDPGARSETQYF	TGTGCCAGCAGCGTAGACCCGGGAGCAAGGTCAGAGACCCAGTACTTC
.	TRBV6-5	TRBJ1-1	.	CASYRGKQGTEAFF	TGTGCCAGCTACCGAGGGAAACAAGGCACTGAAGCTTTCTTT
few	TRBV3-1	TRBJ1-2	TRBD1	CASSPPGQEYGYTF	TGTGCCAGCAGCCCTCCGGGACAGGAGTATGGCTACACCTTC
few	TRBV6-1	TRBJ1-3	.	CATATVASGNTIYF	TGTGCCACCGCGACAGTAGCCTCTGGAAACACCATATATTTT
.	TRBV5-1	TRBJ1-2	.	CASSLAVSGDYGYTF	TGCGCCAGCAGCTTGGCAGTTTCAGGGGACTATGGCTACACCTTC
few	TRBV6-4	TRBJ2-1	TRBD2	CASRRTSGALGEQFF	TGTGCCAGCAGACGGACTAGCGGGGCCCTGGGGGAGCAGTTCTTC
.	TRBV4-1	TRBJ2-4	TRBD1	CASSHLGQADPKNIQYF	TGCGCCAGCAGCCACTTGGGACAGGCCGATCCCAAAAACATTCAGTACTTC
.	TRBV12-5	TRBJ2-5	.	CASGLDRETQYF	TGTGCTAGTGGTTTAGACAGGGAGACCCAGTACTTC
.	TRBV5-1	TRBJ2-1	TRBD2	CASSLVAGGSEIYNEQFF	TGCGCCAGCAGCTTGGTAGCGGGGGGGTCAGAAATCTACAATGAGCAGTTCTTC
.	TRBV3-1	TRBJ2-2	.	CASSRARTGELFF	TGTGCCAGCAGCCGGGCTCGCACCGGGGAGCTGTTTTTT
.	TRBV12-3/TRBV12-4	TRBJ2-6	.	CASSFRVSGLSGANVLTF	TGTGCCAGCAGTTTTAGGGTCTCAGGACTCTCTGGGGCCAACGTCCTGACTTTC
few	TRBV2	TRBJ1-1	.	CASKRPPDLSEAFF	TGTGCCAGCAAGCGGCCGCCAGACTTAAGTGAAGCTTTCTTT
.	TRBV6-5	TRBJ1-3	TRBD1	CASSYSGDRGRNTIYF	TGCGCCAGCAGTTACTCGGGGGACAGGGGGCGAAACACCATATATTTT
few	TRBV12-5	TRBJ2-1	.	CASGLSSFEGYNEQFF	TGTGCTAGTGGTTTGAGTAGTTTCGAGGGGTACAATGAGCAGTTCTTC
.	TRBV29-1	TRBJ2-1	.	CSVAGLFSYNEQFF	TGCAGCGTTGCCGGCTTGTTCTCCTACAATGAGCAGTTCTTC
.	TRBV5-1	TRBJ1-2	.	CASSSRVLGDGYTF	TGCGCCAGCAGCTCCCGGGTCCTAGGGGATGGCTACACCTTC
.	TRBV6-5	TRBJ1-6	TRBD1	CASSYWQGAPSPLHF	TGTGCCAGCAGTTACTGGCAGGGGGCCCCTTCACCCCTCCACTTT
few	TRBV7-6	TRBJ2-2	.	CASGWGSGELFF	TGTGCCAGTGGATGGGGTTCCGGGGAGCTGTTTTTT
few	TRBV5-1	TRBJ2-5	TRBD2	CASSARAGGSRETQYF	TGCGCCAGCAGCGCCCGAGCGGGGGGATCAAGGGAGACCCAGTACTTC
few	TRBV28	TRBJ2-7	.	CATTQFYEQYF	TGTGCCACAACGCAGTTCTACGAGCAGTACTTC
.	TRBV29-1	TRBJ1-1	.	CSDQRGGNTEAFF	TGCAGCGACCAACGTGGGGGGAACACTGAAGCTTTCTTT
few	TRBV6-2/TRBV6-3	TRBJ1-4	.	CASSYSISAGRDNEKLFF	TGTGCCAGCAGTTACTCGATTTCCGCGGGGCGCGATAATGAAAAACTGTTTTTT
.	TRBV20-1	TRBJ1-1	.	CSARTVNTEAFF	TGCAGTGCTCGGACGGTTAACACTGAAGCTTTCTTT
few	TRBV7-2	TRBJ2-1	.	CASSFGQLEFF	TGTGCCAGCAGCTTCGGGCAACTCGAGTTCTTC